This TCR beta chain was identified during a study of blood T cells in healthy people across ages. Study background: Capturing about one barcoded beta molecule per two T cells was achieved by template switching.

A J-beta primer mix and a sample-barcoded 5' primer were used in a second PCR of roughly 6 to 12 cycles. Via MiXCR, TCRdb re-called the 5' RACE reads, giving one row per CDR3 protein. The top ten hold about 0.72% of the sample, which has some 1,000,000 distinct CDR3 sequences, less than 25% seen once. Study-wide results and caveats: Considered underestimates were the diversity estimates obtained from one million T cells. TCR beta diversity tracked closely with naive T cell percentage.

Notes on this clonotype: Its antigen is unknown.

The ends lost 8 bases at V and 1 base at J; junction bases unmatched: 9. Germline V gene data show CDR1 as MNHEY and CDR2 as SVGAGI. This CDR3 comprises 15 residues. This sample was also put to use in a study of T cells of mothers and their children. As reported in that work: Donors comprised a few healthy Caucasian mothers plus their six children.

The specimen sequenced was blood. The source of this sequence is a girl aged 2 to 9 in good health. The V gene is TRBV6-5, the J gene TRBJ2-5; TRBD1 matches 8 bases. The CDR3 reads CASGHPTGAQETQYF. In nucleotides, the CDR3 is TGTGCCAGCGGTCACCCGACAGGGGCCCAAGAGACCCAGTACTTC.